Listed here is a single T cell receptor (beta chain). Antigen: not known. Here immunoSEQ multiplex PCR was the method, and the copy in TCRdb shows in-frame clones only, minus some. Here the sample spans under 2,500,000 clones, approximately 94% being singletons. This specimen belongs to a study of shared clonotypes between healthy human individuals. Overall study results and limits: Clonotypes which were not shared had lower generation probabilities than clonotypes that all four donors shared.

Sequencing was carried out using naive CD4+ T cells sorted from blood. As for subset: CD45RA+ positively selected. The origin of this receptor is a man aged 18 to 30 in good health.

As DNA, the CDR3 is TGTGCCAGCAGGGTCGGGAACACTGAAGCTTTCTTT. It translates to CASRVGNTEAFF. The chain carries TRBV28 and TRBJ1-1; no clear D gene. This CDR3 contains 12 residues. Per the germline V gene, CDR1 is MDHEN and CDR2 is SYDVKM. With 6 bases removed from V and 1 base from J, the gap between germline ends came to 6 bases.